A selection of T cell receptor beta chains follows, all from one sample in a study of T cell repertoires in MIS-A myocarditis. Libraries were prepared by immunoSEQ multiplex PCR; TCRdb keeps only in-frame clonotypes and omits some of them. This table has around 6,000 clones, nearly 80% appearing once. The specimen sequenced was interventricular septum heart tissue obtained at autopsy. The receptors shown here come from a young man with fulminant myocarditis from multisystem inflammatory syndrome in adults (MIS-A) after COVID-19. CDR3s include the opening cysteine and the closing phenylalanine or tryptophan. The order of the fields is clone size, J gene, V gene, D gene, CDR3 length, CDR3 protein, CDR3 DNA. A D gene is named only where the DNA matches it firmly. Clone size is shown for a subset of rows, as once, few, many or a class of expanded clone.

clone size: -; J gene: TRBJ2-3; V gene: TRBV11-2; D gene: TRBD2; CDR3 length: 15; CDR3 protein: CASLARVGGTDTQYF; CDR3 DNA: TGTGCCAGTCTCGCGAGGGTCGGGGGGACAGATACGCAGTATTTT
clone size: few; J gene: TRBJ2-7; V gene: TRBV7-8; D gene: -; CDR3 length: 12; CDR3 protein: CASSLGAYEQYF; CDR3 DNA: TGTGCCAGCAGCTTGGGGGCCTACGAGCAGTACTTC
clone size: few; J gene: TRBJ1-1; V gene: TRBV3-1/TRBV3-2; D gene: -; CDR3 length: 13; CDR3 protein: CASSQDRFSEAFF; CDR3 DNA: TGTGCCAGCAGCCAAGATAGGTTCTCTGAAGCTTTCTTT
clone size: -; J gene: TRBJ1-2; V gene: TRBV27; D gene: -; CDR3 length: 14; CDR3 protein: CASSLTRGVGGYTF; CDR3 DNA: TGTGCCAGCAGTCTAACGAGGGGTGTAGGAGGCTACACCTTC
clone size: -; J gene: TRBJ1-5; V gene: TRBV6-5; D gene: -; CDR3 length: 15; CDR3 protein: CASGPTLGSNQPQHF; CDR3 DNA: TGTGCCAGCGGGCCGACATTGGGTAGCAATCAGCCCCAGCATTTT
clone size: -; J gene: TRBJ2-6; V gene: TRBV7-2; D gene: -; CDR3 length: 14; CDR3 protein: CASSFNSGANVLTF; CDR3 DNA: TGTGCCAGCAGCTTCAACTCTGGGGCCAACGTCCTGACTTTC
clone size: medium-sized; J gene: TRBJ2-1; V gene: TRBV24-1; D gene: -; CDR3 length: 16; CDR3 protein: CATSDFSGDPYNEQFF; CDR3 DNA: TGTGCCACCAGTGATTTTTCGGGGGACCCCTACAATGAGCAGTTCTTC
clone size: once; J gene: TRBJ1-2; V gene: TRBV19; D gene: -; CDR3 length: 13; CDR3 protein: CASKKTYNYGYTF; CDR3 DNA: TGTGCCAGTAAGAAAACTTACAACTATGGCTACACCTTC
clone size: -; J gene: TRBJ2-3; V gene: TRBV19; D gene: -; CDR3 length: 11; CDR3 protein: CASSWADTQYF; CDR3 DNA: TGTGCCAGTAGTTGGGCAGATACGCAGTATTTT
clone size: -; J gene: TRBJ2-2; V gene: TRBV2; D gene: TRBD2; CDR3 length: 16; CDR3 protein: CASSERTSGNTGELFF; CDR3 DNA: TGTGCCAGCAGTGAAAGGACTAGCGGGAACACCGGGGAGCTGTTTTTT
clone size: -; J gene: TRBJ2-7; V gene: TRBV6-5; D gene: TRBD2; CDR3 length: 14; CDR3 protein: CASRERDGGLEQYF; CDR3 DNA: TGTGCCAGCAGAGAGCGGGACGGCGGCCTCGAGCAGTACTTC
clone size: -; J gene: TRBJ1-1; V gene: TRBV7-3; D gene: -; CDR3 length: 16; CDR3 protein: CASSLERATRNTEAFF; CDR3 DNA: TGTGCCAGCAGCTTAGAGAGAGCCACTCGAAACACTGAAGCTTTCTTT
clone size: few; J gene: TRBJ2-4; V gene: TRBV4-2; D gene: -; CDR3 length: 17; CDR3 protein: CASSQGNLGLAKNIQYF; CDR3 DNA: TGTGCCAGCAGCCAAGGGAACCTCGGACTAGCCAAAAACATTCAGTACTTC
clone size: -; J gene: TRBJ2-1; V gene: TRBV5-6; D gene: TRBD1; CDR3 length: 15; CDR3 protein: CASSWNFQGAHEQFF; CDR3 DNA: TGTGCCAGCAGCTGGAATTTTCAGGGGGCACATGAGCAGTTCTTC
clone size: medium-sized; J gene: TRBJ2-3; V gene: TRBV6-4; D gene: -; CDR3 length: 13; CDR3 protein: CASSESRGLTQYF; CDR3 DNA: TGTGCCAGCAGTGAGTCCCGGGGGCTTACGCAGTATTTT
clone size: -; J gene: TRBJ2-1; V gene: TRBV2; D gene: -; CDR3 length: 13; CDR3 protein: CASIGQQGGRQFF; CDR3 DNA: TGTGCCAGCATCGGACAGCAGGGGGGTAGGCAGTTCTTC
clone size: -; J gene: TRBJ2-7; V gene: TRBV6-2/TRBV6-3; D gene: -; CDR3 length: 13; CDR3 protein: CASSYGSPYEQYF; CDR3 DNA: TGTGCCAGCAGCTATGGGAGCCCCTACGAGCAGTACTTC
clone size: -; J gene: TRBJ2-3; V gene: TRBV5-1; D gene: TRBD1; CDR3 length: 15; CDR3 protein: CASSPAGQGPDTQYF; CDR3 DNA: TGCGCCAGCAGCCCGGCGGGACAGGGTCCGGATACGCAGTATTTT
clone size: -; J gene: TRBJ2-5; V gene: TRBV5-5; D gene: -; CDR3 length: 17; CDR3 protein: CASSWPHGGKPGETQYF; CDR3 DNA: TGTGCCAGCAGCTGGCCGCATGGGGGAAAACCTGGAGAGACCCAGTACTTC
clone size: -; J gene: TRBJ1-1; V gene: TRBV7-8; D gene: -; CDR3 length: 15; CDR3 protein: CASSRPEGASTEAFF; CDR3 DNA: TGTGCCAGCAGCCGCCCGGAAGGGGCGTCCACTGAAGCTTTCTTT
clone size: -; J gene: TRBJ1-4; V gene: TRBV30; D gene: -; CDR3 length: 14; CDR3 protein: CAWNKDRTVEKLFF; CDR3 DNA: TGTGCCTGGAATAAAGACAGGACCGTTGAAAAACTGTTTTTT
clone size: -; J gene: TRBJ1-2; V gene: TRBV12-3/TRBV12-4; D gene: -; CDR3 length: 13; CDR3 protein: CASSFTREGGYTF; CDR3 DNA: TGTGCCAGCAGTTTTACCAGGGAGGGTGGCTACACCTTC
clone size: -; J gene: TRBJ2-1; V gene: TRBV5-6; D gene: TRBD2; CDR3 length: 11; CDR3 protein: CASSLGTRQFF; CDR3 DNA: TGTGCCAGCAGCTTGGGGACTAGGCAGTTCTTC
clone size: -; J gene: TRBJ2-5; V gene: TRBV3-1/TRBV3-2; D gene: TRBD2; CDR3 length: 13; CDR3 protein: CASSLRGLAGFDF; CDR3 DNA: TGTGCCAGCAGCCTAAGGGGACTAGCGGGTTTTGACTTC
clone size: once; J gene: TRBJ2-3; V gene: TRBV5-1; D gene: -; CDR3 length: 15; CDR3 protein: CASSLEQGNTDTQYF; CDR3 DNA: TGCGCCAGCAGCTTGGAACAGGGTAACACAGATACGCAGTATTTT
clone size: few; J gene: TRBJ2-2; V gene: TRBV6-2/TRBV6-3; D gene: -; CDR3 length: 13; CDR3 protein: CASSEGTGGELFF; CDR3 DNA: TGTGCCAGCAGCGAGGGGACTGGTGGGGAGCTGTTTTTT
clone size: -; J gene: TRBJ1-1; V gene: TRBV7-8; D gene: TRBD1; CDR3 length: 13; CDR3 protein: CASSEQGATEAFF; CDR3 DNA: TGTGCCAGCAGCGAACAGGGGGCCACTGAAGCTTTCTTT
clone size: -; J gene: TRBJ2-3; V gene: TRBV5-1; D gene: TRBD2; CDR3 length: 17; CDR3 protein: CASSSGRLLTSTDTQYF; CDR3 DNA: TGCGCCTCGTCTAGCGGGAGGCTCCTTACTAGCACAGATACGCAGTATTTT
clone size: -; J gene: TRBJ1-2; V gene: TRBV7-2; D gene: -; CDR3 length: 13; CDR3 protein: CASSLEGIYGYTF; CDR3 DNA: TGTGCCAGCAGCTTAGAAGGGATCTATGGCTACACCTTC
clone size: once; J gene: TRBJ2-5; V gene: TRBV20-1; D gene: TRBD2; CDR3 length: 15; CDR3 protein: CSASIPSGGMETQYF; CDR3 DNA: TGCAGTGCTAGTATCCCTAGCGGGGGTATGGAGACCCAGTACTTC
clone size: -; J gene: TRBJ1-2; V gene: TRBV29-1; D gene: -; CDR3 length: 8; CDR3 protein: CSAQGYTF; CDR3 DNA: TGCAGCGCTCAAGGCTACACCTTC
clone size: -; J gene: TRBJ2-5; V gene: TRBV4-1; D gene: TRBD1; CDR3 length: 18; CDR3 protein: CASSRKRAGQAYQETQYF; CDR3 DNA: TGCGCCAGCAGCCGAAAAAGGGCGGGACAGGCTTACCAAGAGACCCAGTACTTC
clone size: once; J gene: TRBJ1-1; V gene: TRBV10-3; D gene: TRBD1; CDR3 length: 13; CDR3 protein: CAISDSGGTEAFF; CDR3 DNA: TGTGCCATCAGTGACTCAGGGGGCACTGAAGCTTTCTTT
clone size: -; J gene: TRBJ1-1; V gene: TRBV19; D gene: -; CDR3 length: 15; CDR3 protein: CASSIGTIINTEAFF; CDR3 DNA: TGTGCCAGTAGTATTGGGACAATAATAAACACTGAAGCTTTCTTT
clone size: -; J gene: TRBJ1-1; V gene: TRBV27; D gene: -; CDR3 length: 16; CDR3 protein: CASSSLGPGGASEAFF; CDR3 DNA: TGTGCCAGCAGTTCCCTCGGTCCTGGGGGCGCCTCTGAAGCTTTCTTT
clone size: -; J gene: TRBJ2-7; V gene: TRBV12-3/TRBV12-4; D gene: -; CDR3 length: 11; CDR3 protein: CASARGDEQYF; CDR3 DNA: TGTGCCAGCGCTCGCGGGGACGAGCAGTACTTC
clone size: -; J gene: TRBJ1-3; V gene: TRBV5-1; D gene: -; CDR3 length: 15; CDR3 protein: CASSLEGGAGNTIYF; CDR3 DNA: TGCGCCAGCAGCTTGGAGGGGGGTGCTGGAAACACCATATATTTT
clone size: -; J gene: TRBJ2-2; V gene: TRBV11-2; D gene: -; CDR3 length: 17; CDR3 protein: CASSYDADFRNTGELFF; CDR3 DNA: TGTGCCAGCAGCTATGACGCCGATTTCAGGAACACCGGGGAGCTGTTTTTT
clone size: few; J gene: TRBJ2-3; V gene: TRBV3-1/TRBV3-2; D gene: -; CDR3 length: 14; CDR3 protein: CASSGRDSTDTQYF; CDR3 DNA: TGTGCCAGCAGCGGACGGGACAGCACAGATACGCAGTATTTT
clone size: -; J gene: TRBJ1-1; V gene: TRBV25-1; D gene: -; CDR3 length: 12; CDR3 protein: CASSLGDTEAFF; CDR3 DNA: TGTGCCAGCAGTCTGGGGGACACTGAAGCTTTCTTT
clone size: -; J gene: TRBJ2-1; V gene: TRBV7-2; D gene: -; CDR3 length: 14; CDR3 protein: CASSLESSYNEQFF; CDR3 DNA: TGTGCCAGCAGCTTAGAGAGCTCCTACAATGAGCAGTTCTTC
clone size: -; J gene: TRBJ2-7; V gene: TRBV7-2; D gene: -; CDR3 length: 14; CDR3 protein: CASSITRGNYEQYF; CDR3 DNA: TGTGCCAGCAGCATTACCAGGGGTAACTACGAGCAGTACTTC
clone size: -; J gene: TRBJ2-3; V gene: TRBV5-1; D gene: TRBD2; CDR3 length: 16; CDR3 protein: CASSLGVAGGEDTQYF; CDR3 DNA: TGCGCCAGCAGCTTGGGGGTAGCGGGGGGCGAAGATACGCAGTATTTT
clone size: -; J gene: TRBJ2-1; V gene: TRBV9; D gene: TRBD2; CDR3 length: 16; CDR3 protein: CASSPFGGGSYNEQFF; CDR3 DNA: TGTGCCAGCAGCCCGTTTGGGGGGGGTTCCTACAATGAGCAGTTCTTC
clone size: -; J gene: TRBJ2-7; V gene: TRBV7-8; D gene: -; CDR3 length: 17; CDR3 protein: CASSLSPIGIRGYEQYF; CDR3 DNA: TGTGCCAGCAGCTTATCCCCAATAGGGATAAGGGGCTACGAGCAGTACTTC
clone size: -; J gene: TRBJ1-5; V gene: TRBV6-7; D gene: -; CDR3 length: 14; CDR3 protein: CASNEDGRSQPQHF; CDR3 DNA: TGTGCCAGCAACGAAGACGGACGGAGCCAGCCCCAGCATTTT
clone size: -; J gene: TRBJ1-6; V gene: TRBV9; D gene: -; CDR3 length: 15; CDR3 protein: CASSARQASGSPLHF; CDR3 DNA: TGTGCCAGCAGCGCGCGACAGGCCTCAGGTTCACCCCTCCACTTT
clone size: -; J gene: TRBJ2-7; V gene: TRBV7-9; D gene: -; CDR3 length: 12; CDR3 protein: CASSAGFGEQYF; CDR3 DNA: TGTGCCAGCAGCGCGGGTTTCGGAGAGCAGTACTTC
clone size: once; J gene: TRBJ1-4; V gene: TRBV6-1; D gene: -; CDR3 length: 16; CDR3 protein: CASSDRLGRTGEKLFF; CDR3 DNA: TGTGCCAGCAGTGATCGACTAGGGAGGACTGGCGAAAAACTGTTTTTT